This TCR beta chain was captured in a study of blood T cell repertoires in COVID-19. For the study at large: Some COVID-19 samples were acute and others convalescent; all came from the United States, Italy and Spain.

This CDR3 has 13 residues. CDR1 and CDR2 (germline): ENHRY, SYGVKD. V trimming: 3 bases; J trimming: 4 bases; junction bases outside the gene matches: 0. This clone was picked up one time. Distinct nucleotide sequences in the sample also encode this CDR3. Repertoires were generated with immunoSEQ multiplex PCR, while TCRdb's copy carries only in-frame clones and drops some. The sample holds some 87,000 clones, under 90% seen once. The specimen was peripheral blood. The sequence derives from a human donor in a cohort sampled during active COVID-19. This sequence joins TRBV10-3 and TRBJ1-3; 7 nucleotides line up with TRBD1. The CDR3 bases are TGTGCCATCAGTGAACAGGGGGGAAACACCATATATTTT. This gives the protein CAISEQGGNTIYF.